The 18 T cell receptor beta chains below come from one sample, sequenced in a study of graft-versus-host responses after intestinal transplantation. Libraries were prepared by immunoSEQ multiplex PCR; TCRdb keeps only in-frame clonotypes and omits some of them. The repertoire holds more than 50,000 clones, with roughly 90% as singletons. Lymphocytes from graft epithelium and lamina propria were isolated. The specimen was ileum tissue, collected roughly 54 weeks after transplant. All receptors come from a human patient who received an intestinal transplant, so some T cells may come from the graft donor.

The rearrangement links TRBV27 to TRBJ1-2, with 9 bases lining up with TRBD1. Germline CDR1 is MNHEY and CDR2 is SMNVEV (reference sequence). Losses at the gene ends were 8 bases for V and 2 bases for J; bases not matched to a gene: 0. CDR3 size: 12 residues. CDR3 residues: CASGTGNYGYTF. The CDR3 nucleotides read TGTGCCAGCGGGACAGGGAACTATGGCTACACCTTC.

This sequence joins TRBV6-6 and TRBJ1-2; a weak D match, TRBD1 (6 bases). The CDR3 sequence is 13 residues long. The ends were cut back, 6 bases at V and 8 bases at J, with 16 bases in the middle. Germline assignment: CDR1 MNHNY and CDR2 SVGAGI (reference sequence). As DNA, the CDR3 is TGTGCCAGCAGCCCTTTTACAGGGACCGGCTACACCTTC. Residues: CASSPFTGTGYTF.

This clone was detected a few times. This rearrangement joins TRBV18 to TRBJ2-2; D perhaps matches TRBD1 (5 bases). The CDR3 has 14 amino acids. The germline V and J ends were trimmed by 3 bases and 4 bases, with 9 bases remaining between them. Germline CDR1 and CDR2: KGHSH and LQKENI. The DNA of the CDR3 is TGTGCCAGCTCACCGGGGCAGACCACCGGGGAGCTGTTTTTT. Its protein product is CASSPGQTTGELFF.

This sequence joins TRBV7-9 and TRBJ1-1, with D unclear. Looked up from germline, CDR1 is SEHNR and CDR2 is FQNEAQ (reference sequence). CDR3 length: 14 amino acids. Trimming left V 1 base short and J 2 bases short, with 8 bases between. For the CDR3, the DNA is TGTGCCAGCAGCTTAGGGTGGGGTAACACTGAAGCTTTCTTT. It specifies CASSLGWGNTEAFF.

This chain uses TRBV28 with TRBJ1-2; D is possibly TRBD1 (6 bases). Germline CDR1 MDHEN, CDR2 SYDVKM. V gave up 5 bases and J gave up 4 bases, with 11 bases separating them. The CDR3 spans 13 residues. The CDR3 reads CASSQTGAYGYTF. Written as DNA, the CDR3 is TGTGCCAGCAGTCAGACAGGCGCCTATGGCTACACCTTC.

This chain uses TRBV2 with TRBJ2-2; D is unresolved. Germline V gives CDR1 SNHLY, CDR2 FYNNEI. The CDR3 is 11 amino acids. The CDR3: CAIITTGELFF. Written as DNA, the CDR3 is TGTGCTATTATAACAACCGGGGAGCTGTTTTTT.

As for this clone: Because the CDR3 is missing its conserved closing phenylalanine or tryptophan, this is likely a read error. The gene calls are TRBV5-1 and TRBJ2-7; weak D call: TRBD2 (5 bases). The CDR3 is 13 amino acids. V was pared by 7 bases and J by 2 bases, with 13 bases between. Germline V gives CDR1 SGHRS, CDR2 YFSETQ. CDR3 in amino acids: CASSLDGTYEQYL. For the CDR3, the DNA is TGCGCCAGCTCCCTTGACGGGACCTACGAGCAGTACCTC.

The chain recombines TRBV28 with TRBJ1-5; D unresolved. Per the germline V gene, CDR1 is MDHEN and CDR2 is SYDVKM. This CDR3 contains 13 residues. Trimming cost V 6 bases and J 0 bases, with 6 bases left between them. CDR3 nucleotide sequence: TGTGCCAGCAGCCCATATAGCAATCAGCCCCAGCATTTT. Its translation is CASSPYSNQPQHF. Together with reference TRBV28 and TRBJ1-5, the CDR3 gives the full variable domain: DVKVTQSSRYLVKRTGEKVFLECVQDMDHENMFWYRQDPGLGLRLIYFSYDVKMKEKGDIPEGYSVSREKKERFSLILESASTNQTSMYLCASSPYSNQPQHFGDGTRLSIL.

This clone was counted only a few times. The rearrangement links TRBV2 to TRBJ2-7; either TRBD1 or TRBD2 may fit D (5 bases each). The ends were cut back, 6 bases at V and 1 base at J, with 10 bases in the middle. Germline V gives CDR1 SNHLY, CDR2 FYNNEI. The CDR3 runs to 13 residues. The CDR3 sequence is CASSPWGSYEQYF. DNA for the CDR3: TGTGCCAGCAGCCCCTGGGGGTCCTACGAGCAGTACTTC.

This rearrangement joins TRBV13 to TRBJ2-3, with 7 bases matching TRBD1. This CDR3 region has 15 residues. Trimming cost V 1 base and J 3 bases; bases outside gene matches: 4. Per germline, CDR1 PRHDT and CDR2 FYEKMQ (reference sequence). CDR3: CASSLAYRGTDTQYF. DNA for the CDR3: TGTGCCAGCAGCTTAGCGTACAGGGGAACAGATACGCAGTATTTT.

This clone was counted once. The J gene is TRBJ1-2, the V gene TRBV6-5; the D gene is possibly TRBD1 (6 bases). The V gene's germline CDR1 is MNHEY and CDR2 SVGAGI. The CDR3 covers 14 residues. V was pared by 2 bases and J by 4 bases, with 11 bases between. Written as DNA, the CDR3 is TGTGCCAGCAGTTACCAAGGGGGTGGCTATGGCTACACCTTC. Translated, it gives CASSYQGGGYGYTF.

In its sample, this clone was seen once. The chain links TRBV11-3 to TRBJ2-5; no clear D. The CDR3 has 14 residues. Germline loops: CDR1 SGHNT, CDR2 YENEEA. The ends were cut back, 4 bases at V and 5 bases at J, with 14 bases in the middle. The CDR3 loop reads CASSSNPIGETQYF. For the CDR3, the DNA is TGTGCCAGCAGCTCGAATCCAATAGGGGAGACCCAGTACTTC.

V gene TRBV6-5 combines with J gene TRBJ2-1; possibly TRBD2 for D (6 bases). Trimming left V 2 bases short and J 7 bases short, with 6 bases between. The V gene's germline CDR1 is MNHEY and CDR2 SVGAGI. This CDR3 comprises 12 residues. In nucleotides, the CDR3 is TGTGCCAGCAGTTACGGGGGGAATGAGCAGTTCTTC. Translated, it gives CASSYGGNEQFF.

V gene TRBV5-4 combines with J gene TRBJ2-5; D may be TRBD2 (6 bases). V shed 4 bases and J shed 5 bases, with 18 bases lying between them. Looked up from germline, CDR1 is SGHNT and CDR2 is YYREEE (reference sequence). The CDR3 runs 15 residues. The CDR3 bases are TGTGCCAGCAGCCCGGGGACTCTGGGTTATGAGACCCAGTACTTC. Protein sequence: CASSPGTLGYETQYF. The full variable domain, in which reference TRBV5-4 and TRBJ2-5 provide the parts outside the CDR3, is ETGVTQSPTHLIKTRGQQVTLRCSSQSGHNTVSWYQQALGQGPQFIFQYYREEENGRGNFPPRFSGLQFPNYSSELNVNALELDDSALYLCASSPGTLGYETQYFGPGTRLLVL.

The chain couples TRBV11-2 to TRBJ1-3; a possible D gene is TRBD1 (6 bases). Between the trimmed V and J ends, which lost 0 bases and 0 bases, there was a span of 15 bases. The CDR3 has 18 residues. Germline V lookup: CDR1 SGHAT, CDR2 FQNNGV. In nucleotides, the CDR3 is TGTGCCAGCAGCTTAGATTTTGCAGGGGTTAACTCTGGAAACACCATATATTTT. Translating it yields CASSLDFAGVNSGNTIYF.

This chain connects TRBV7-2 to TRBJ2-1; tentative D call: TRBD2 (5 bases). Trimming shortened V by 6 bases and J by 11 bases, and 17 bases separated the two germline ends. The CDR3 contains 13 residues. Germline loops: CDR1 SGHTA, CDR2 FQGNSA. The CDR3 nucleotides read TGTGCCAGCAGTATCAGTTGGGGAGATAAGCAGTTCTTC. Translation gives CASSISWGDKQFF.

J is TRBJ2-1 and V is TRBV18, with a tentative D call TRBD2 (5 bases). CDR3 length equals 16 residues. Germline CDR1 and CDR2: KGHSH and LQKENI. V lost 3 bases, J lost 2 bases, and 14 bases lay in between. DNA of the CDR3: TGTGCCAGCTCACCCCTCGGGGAATGGGCCTACAATGAGCAGTTCTTC. This gives the protein CASSPLGEWAYNEQFF. The full variable domain, in which reference TRBV18 and TRBJ2-1 provide the parts outside the CDR3, is NAGVMQNPRHLVRRRGQEARLRCSPMKGHSHVYWYRQLPEEGLKFMVYLQKENIIDESGMPKERFSAEFPKEGPSILRIQQVVRGDSAAYFCASSPLGEWAYNEQFFGPGTRLTVL.

The rearrangement links TRBV9 to TRBJ1-5; maybe TRBD1 (5 bases). Germline-derived CDR1 and CDR2 are SGDLS and YYNGEE. The CDR3 length is 14 residues. With 0 bases removed from V and 14 bases from J, the gap between germline ends came to 18 bases. The CDR3: CASSVGGEWGVKHF. In DNA, the CDR3 is TGTGCCAGCAGCGTAGGTGGGGAGTGGGGGGTAAAGCATTTT.